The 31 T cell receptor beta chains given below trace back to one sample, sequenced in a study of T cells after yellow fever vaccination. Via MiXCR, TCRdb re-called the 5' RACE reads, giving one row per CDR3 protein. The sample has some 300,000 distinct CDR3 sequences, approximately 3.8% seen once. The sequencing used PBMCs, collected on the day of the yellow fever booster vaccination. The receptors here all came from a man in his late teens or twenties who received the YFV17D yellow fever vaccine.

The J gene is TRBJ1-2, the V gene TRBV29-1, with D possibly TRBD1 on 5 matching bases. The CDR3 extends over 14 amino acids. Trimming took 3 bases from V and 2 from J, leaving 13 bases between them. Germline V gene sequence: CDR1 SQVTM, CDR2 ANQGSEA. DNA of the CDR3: TGCAGCGTTGACCCGGGGGAGGGAAACTATGGCTACACCTTC. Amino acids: CSVDPGEGNYGYTF.

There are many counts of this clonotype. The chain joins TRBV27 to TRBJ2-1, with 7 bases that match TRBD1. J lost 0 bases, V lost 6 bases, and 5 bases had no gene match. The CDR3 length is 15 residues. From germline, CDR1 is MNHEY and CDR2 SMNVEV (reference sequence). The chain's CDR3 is CASRQGTSSYNEQFF. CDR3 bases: TGTGCCAGCAGACAGGGGACGAGCTCCTACAATGAGCAGTTCTTC.

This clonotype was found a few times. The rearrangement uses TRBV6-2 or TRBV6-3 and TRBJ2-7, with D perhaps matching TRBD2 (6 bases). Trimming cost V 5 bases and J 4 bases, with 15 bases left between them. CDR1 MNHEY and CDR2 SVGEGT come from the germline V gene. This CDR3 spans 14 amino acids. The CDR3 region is CASSKTEEGYEQYV. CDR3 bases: TGTGCCAGCAGTAAGACTGAGGAGGGGTACGAGCAGTACGTC.

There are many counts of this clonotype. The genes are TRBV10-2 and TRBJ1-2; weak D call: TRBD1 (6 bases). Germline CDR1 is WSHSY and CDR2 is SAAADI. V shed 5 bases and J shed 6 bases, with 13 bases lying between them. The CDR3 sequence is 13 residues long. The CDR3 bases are TGCGCCAGCAGTCCACAGGGTGGAGATGGCTACACCTTC. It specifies CASSPQGGDGYTF.

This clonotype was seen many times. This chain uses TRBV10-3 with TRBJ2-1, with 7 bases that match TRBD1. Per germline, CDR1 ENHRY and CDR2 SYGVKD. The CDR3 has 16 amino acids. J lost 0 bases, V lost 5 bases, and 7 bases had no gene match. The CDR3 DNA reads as TGTGCCATCAGTAACCCTTGGGACAGCTCCTACAATGAGCAGTTCTTC. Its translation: CAISNPWDSSYNEQFF.

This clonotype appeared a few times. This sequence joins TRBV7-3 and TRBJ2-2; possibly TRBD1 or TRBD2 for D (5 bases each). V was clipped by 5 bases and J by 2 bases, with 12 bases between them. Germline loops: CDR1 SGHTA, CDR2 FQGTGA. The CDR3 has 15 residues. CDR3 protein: CASSPGTPNTGELFF. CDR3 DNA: TGTGCCAGCAGCCCCGGGACGCCCAACACCGGGGAGCTGTTTTTT.

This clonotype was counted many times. The CDR3 bases are TGTGCCAGCAGCCCTGGACTGTACACTGAAGCTTTCTTT. Its protein product is CASSPGLYTEAFF. The rearrangement uses TRBV25-1 and TRBJ1-1; D gene unclear. The germline V gene encodes CDR1 MGHDK and CDR2 SYGVNS. Trimming stripped 6 bases from V and 3 bases from J, with 11 bases between. The CDR3 is 13 residues long.

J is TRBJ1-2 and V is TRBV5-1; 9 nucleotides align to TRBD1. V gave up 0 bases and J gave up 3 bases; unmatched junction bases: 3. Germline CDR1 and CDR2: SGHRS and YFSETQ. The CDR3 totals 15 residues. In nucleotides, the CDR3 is TGCGCCAGCAGCTTGGGGGGACAGGGACACTATGGCTACACCTTC. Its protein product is CASSLGGQGHYGYTF.

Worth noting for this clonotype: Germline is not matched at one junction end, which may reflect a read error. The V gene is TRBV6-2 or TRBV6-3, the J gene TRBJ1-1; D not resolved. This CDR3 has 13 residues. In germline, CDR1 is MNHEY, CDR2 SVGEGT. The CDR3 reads CASSLPLNAEAFF. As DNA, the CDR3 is TGTGCCAGCAGTTTACCTCTGAACGCTGAAGCTTTCTTT.

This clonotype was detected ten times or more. The CDR3 loop is CASSVEGGSGNTIYF. The CDR3 bases are TGTGCCAGCAGCGTAGAAGGTGGATCTGGAAACACCATATATTTT. The V gene is TRBV9, the J gene TRBJ1-3; no clear D gene. Germline assignment: CDR1 SGDLS and CDR2 YYNGEE. The V gene lost 0 bases and the J gene lost 1 base, with 8 bases spanning the gap. There are 15 residues in the CDR3.

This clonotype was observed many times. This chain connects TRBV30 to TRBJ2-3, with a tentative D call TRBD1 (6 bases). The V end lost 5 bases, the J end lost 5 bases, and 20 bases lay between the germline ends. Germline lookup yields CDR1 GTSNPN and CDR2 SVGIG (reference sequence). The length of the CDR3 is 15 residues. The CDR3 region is CAWARQDLNLDTQYF. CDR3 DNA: TGTGCCTGGGCCCGACAGGACTTAAACCTAGATACGCAGTATTTT. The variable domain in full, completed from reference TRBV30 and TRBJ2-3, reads SQTIHQWPATLVQPVGSPLSLECTVEGTSNPNLYWYRQAAGRGLQLLFYSVGIGQISSEVPQNLSASRPQDRQFILSSKKLLLSDSGFYLCAWARQDLNLDTQYFGPGTRLTVL.

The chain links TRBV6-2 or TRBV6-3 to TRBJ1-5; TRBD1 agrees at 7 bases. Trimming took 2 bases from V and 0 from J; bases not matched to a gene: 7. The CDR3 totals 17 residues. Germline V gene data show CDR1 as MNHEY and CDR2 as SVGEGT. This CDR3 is CASSYLGQPYSNQPQHF. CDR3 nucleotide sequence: TGTGCCAGCAGTTACCTGGGACAGCCCTATAGCAATCAGCCCCAGCATTTT.

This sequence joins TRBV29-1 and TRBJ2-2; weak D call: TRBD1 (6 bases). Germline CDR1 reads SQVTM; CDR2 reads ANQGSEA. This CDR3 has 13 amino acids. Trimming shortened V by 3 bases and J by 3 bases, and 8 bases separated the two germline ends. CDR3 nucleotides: TGCAGCGTTGACAGGGGAGACACCGGGGAGCTGTTTTTT. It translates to CSVDRGDTGELFF.

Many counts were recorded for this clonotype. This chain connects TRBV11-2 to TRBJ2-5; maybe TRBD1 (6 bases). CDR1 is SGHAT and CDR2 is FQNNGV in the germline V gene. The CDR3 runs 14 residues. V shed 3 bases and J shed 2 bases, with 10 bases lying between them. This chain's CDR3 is CASSFGQQQETQYF. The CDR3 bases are TGTGCCAGCAGCTTCGGACAGCAACAAGAGACCCAGTACTTC.

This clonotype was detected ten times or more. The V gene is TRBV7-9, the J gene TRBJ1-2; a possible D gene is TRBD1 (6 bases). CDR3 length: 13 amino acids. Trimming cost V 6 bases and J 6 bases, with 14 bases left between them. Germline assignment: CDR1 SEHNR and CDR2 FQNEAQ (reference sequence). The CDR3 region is CASSRQDAHGYTF. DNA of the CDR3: TGTGCCAGCAGTCGACAGGACGCACATGGCTACACCTTC.

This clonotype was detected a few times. CDR3 DNA sequence: TGTGCCAGCAGCGTTCACGAGGGGGCTAGCACTGAAGCTTTCTTT. Translated: CASSVHEGASTEAFF. The chain combines TRBV9 with TRBJ1-1, with 7 bases aligning to TRBD1. Germline V gives CDR1 SGDLS, CDR2 YYNGEE. The V gene end was trimmed by 2 bases and the J gene end by 4 bases; junction bases not matched to a gene: 8. The CDR3 contains 15 residues.

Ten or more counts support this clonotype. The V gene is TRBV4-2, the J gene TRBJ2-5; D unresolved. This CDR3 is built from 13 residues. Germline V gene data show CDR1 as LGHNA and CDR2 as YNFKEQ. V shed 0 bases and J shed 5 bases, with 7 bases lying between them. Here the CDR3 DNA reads TGTGCCAGCAGCCAAGATTTAGTGGAGACCCAGTACTTC. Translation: CASSQDLVETQYF.

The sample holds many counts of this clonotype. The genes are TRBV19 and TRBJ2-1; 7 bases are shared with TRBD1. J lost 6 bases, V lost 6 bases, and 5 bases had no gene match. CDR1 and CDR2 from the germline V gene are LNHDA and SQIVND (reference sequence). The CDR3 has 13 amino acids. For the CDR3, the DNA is TGTGCCAGTAGGAAGACAGGGATCAATGAGCAGTTCTTC. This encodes CASRKTGINEQFF.

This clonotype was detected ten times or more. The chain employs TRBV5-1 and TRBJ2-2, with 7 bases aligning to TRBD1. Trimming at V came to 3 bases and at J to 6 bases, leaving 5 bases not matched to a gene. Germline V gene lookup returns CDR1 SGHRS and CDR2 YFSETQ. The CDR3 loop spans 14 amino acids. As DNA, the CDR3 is TGCGCCAGCAGCTCGACAGGGTTCCCCGGGGAGCTGTTTTTT. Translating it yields CASSSTGFPGELFF.

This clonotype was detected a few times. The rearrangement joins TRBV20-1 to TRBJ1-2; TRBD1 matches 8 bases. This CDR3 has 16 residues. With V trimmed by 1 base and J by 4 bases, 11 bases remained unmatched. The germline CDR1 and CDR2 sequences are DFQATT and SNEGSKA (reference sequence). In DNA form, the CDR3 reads TGCAGTGCTAGAGCGGGATTGGACAGGGTAGCCTATGGCTACACCTTC. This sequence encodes CSARAGLDRVAYGYTF.

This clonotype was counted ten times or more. The DNA of the CDR3 is TGTGCCAGCAGCTTAGTGGCGGCTAGCGGTGAGACCCAGTACTTC. This codes for CASSLVAASGETQYF. This chain joins TRBV7-2 and TRBJ2-5; TRBD2 matches at 7 bases. The CDR3 is made up of 15 amino acids. V lost 1 base to trimming and J lost 5 bases; unmatched junction nucleotides: 7. CDR1 and CDR2 from the germline V gene are SGHTA and FQGNSA.

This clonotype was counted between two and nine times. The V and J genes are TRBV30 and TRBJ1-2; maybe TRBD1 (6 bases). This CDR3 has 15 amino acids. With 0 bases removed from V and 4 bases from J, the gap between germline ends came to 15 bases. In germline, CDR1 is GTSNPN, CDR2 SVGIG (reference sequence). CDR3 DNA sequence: TGTGCCTGGAGTGTTCCCGGCGGACAGACCTATGGCTACACCTTC. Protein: CAWSVPGGQTYGYTF.

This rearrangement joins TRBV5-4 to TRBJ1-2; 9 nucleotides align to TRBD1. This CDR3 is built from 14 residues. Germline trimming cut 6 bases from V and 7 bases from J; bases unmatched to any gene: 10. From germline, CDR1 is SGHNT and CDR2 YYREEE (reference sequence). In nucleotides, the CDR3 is TGTGCCAGCACCGGAATACAGGGGGCCTCTGGCTACACCTTC. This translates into CASTGIQGASGYTF.

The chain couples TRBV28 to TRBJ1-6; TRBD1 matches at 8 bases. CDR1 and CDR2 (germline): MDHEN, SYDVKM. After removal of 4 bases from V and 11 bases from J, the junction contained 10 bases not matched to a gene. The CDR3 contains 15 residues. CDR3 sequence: CASSSFDRGGTPLHF. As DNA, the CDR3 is TGTGCCAGCAGTTCGTTCGACAGGGGAGGAACACCCCTCCACTTT.

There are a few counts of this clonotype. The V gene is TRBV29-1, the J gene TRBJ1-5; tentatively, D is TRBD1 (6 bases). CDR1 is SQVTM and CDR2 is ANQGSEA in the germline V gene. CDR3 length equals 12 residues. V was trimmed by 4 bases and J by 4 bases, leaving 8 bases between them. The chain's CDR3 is CSVVQGNQPQHF. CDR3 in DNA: TGCAGCGTTGTTCAGGGGAATCAGCCCCAGCATTTT.

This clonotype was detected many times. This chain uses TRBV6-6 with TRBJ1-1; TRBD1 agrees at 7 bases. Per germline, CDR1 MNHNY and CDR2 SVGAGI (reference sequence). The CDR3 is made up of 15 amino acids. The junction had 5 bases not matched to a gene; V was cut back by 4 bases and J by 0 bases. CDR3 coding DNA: TGTGCCAGCAGTTTACGGGACAGCCTGAACACTGAAGCTTTCTTT. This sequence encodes CASSLRDSLNTEAFF.

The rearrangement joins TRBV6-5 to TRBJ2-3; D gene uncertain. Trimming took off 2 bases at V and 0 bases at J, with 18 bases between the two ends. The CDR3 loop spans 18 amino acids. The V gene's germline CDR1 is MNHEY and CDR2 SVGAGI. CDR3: CASSYGWPRLPSTDTQYF. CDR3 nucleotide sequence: TGTGCCAGCAGTTACGGTTGGCCGAGGTTACCCAGCACAGATACGCAGTATTTT.

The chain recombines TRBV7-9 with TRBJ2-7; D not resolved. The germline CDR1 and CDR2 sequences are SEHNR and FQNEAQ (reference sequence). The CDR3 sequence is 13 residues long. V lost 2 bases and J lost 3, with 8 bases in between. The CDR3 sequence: CASSLQNSYEQYV. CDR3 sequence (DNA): TGTGCCAGCAGCTTACAGAACAGCTACGAGCAGTACGTC.

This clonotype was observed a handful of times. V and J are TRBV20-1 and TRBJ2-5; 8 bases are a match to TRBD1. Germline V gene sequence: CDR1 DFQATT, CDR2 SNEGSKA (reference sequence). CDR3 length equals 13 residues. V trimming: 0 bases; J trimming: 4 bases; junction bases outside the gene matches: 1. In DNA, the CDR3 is TGCAGTGCTAGAGAAACAGGGGGAGAGACCCAGTACTTC. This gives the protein CSARETGGETQYF.

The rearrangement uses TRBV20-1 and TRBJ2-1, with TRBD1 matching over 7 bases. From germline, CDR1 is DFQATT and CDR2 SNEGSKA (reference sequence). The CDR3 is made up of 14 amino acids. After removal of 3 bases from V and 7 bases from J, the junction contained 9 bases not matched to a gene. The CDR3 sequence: CSASTYRGRNEQFF. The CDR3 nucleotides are TGCAGTGCTAGTACCTACAGGGGTCGGAATGAGCAGTTCTTC.

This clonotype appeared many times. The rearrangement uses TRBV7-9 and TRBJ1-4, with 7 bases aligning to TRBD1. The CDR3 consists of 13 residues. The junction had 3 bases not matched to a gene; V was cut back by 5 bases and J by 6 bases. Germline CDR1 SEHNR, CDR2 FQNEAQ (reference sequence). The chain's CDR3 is CASSVGTDEKLFF. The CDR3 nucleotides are TGTGCCAGCAGCGTCGGGACAGATGAAAAACTGTTTTTT.